One sample yielded the 8 T cell receptor beta chains listed below, sequenced in a study of blood T cells in healthy people across ages (dated by TCRdb to between 2015 and 2016). Library preparation employed 5' RACE. Sequencer: Illumina HiSeq 2500. The second PCR ran for roughly 7 to 12 cycles and used a J-beta primer mix along with a sample-barcoded 5' primer. TCRdb redid the processing of the public reads, applying fastp at Q25 and MiXCR, and retained in-frame beta chains. A single entry per CDR3 protein holds the most common genes and DNA from its merged rows. In this sample the table shows 700,000 to 950,000 distinct CDR3 sequences, 40% to 45% of which occur a single time. The top ten clonotypes cover 20% to 25% of the sample. The source material was blood. The receptor source for this set is a woman in her sixties or seventies in good health.

This chain links TRBV6-1 with TRBJ1-4, with 10 bases aligning to TRBD1. Germline CDR1 MNHNS, CDR2 SASEGT. The CDR3 totals 18 residues. Losses at the gene ends were 9 bases for V and 0 bases for J; bases not matched to a gene: 13. The CDR3 DNA reads as TGTGCCAGTGCGGGGACAGGGGCAATTCCTTCAACTAATGAAAAACTGTTTTTT. Translation gives CASAGTGAIPSTNEKLFF.

The chain links TRBV6-5 to TRBJ2-7; 9 bases agree with TRBD1. The length of the CDR3 is 15 residues. Germline lookup yields CDR1 MNHEY and CDR2 SVGAGI. V lost 6 bases to trimming and J lost 2 bases; unmatched junction nucleotides: 8. CDR3 amino acids: CASRDGTGRTYEQYF. CDR3 bases: TGTGCCAGCAGGGACGGGACAGGGAGAACCTACGAGCAGTACTTC.

At least ten counts were recorded for this clonotype. The chain has TRBV29-1 and TRBJ1-2; TRBD1 aligns across 9 bases. CDR1 SQVTM and CDR2 ANQGSEA come from the germline V gene. The V gene end was trimmed by 5 bases and the J gene end by 8 bases; junction bases not matched to a gene: 9. CDR3 length: 13 residues. CDR3 bases: TGCAGCGTTCTCGAGACAGGGGGTTGGGGCTACACCTTC. Translated: CSVLETGGWGYTF. Variable domain in full (rest from reference TRBV29-1 and TRBJ1-2): SAVISQKPSRDICQRGTSLTIQCQVDSQVTMMFWYRQQPGQSLTLIATANQGSEATYESGFVIDKFPISRPNLTFSTLTVSNMSPEDSSIYLCSVLETGGWGYTFGSGTRLTVV.

A note on this clonotype: The junction departs from the called germline gene at one end, perhaps through a read error. The chain recombines TRBV6-1 with TRBJ1-2, with no clear D. This CDR3 is built from 17 residues. The germline CDR1 and CDR2 sequences are MNHNS and SASEGT. The CDR3 bases are TGTGCCAGCAGGGAAGGAGACTTTAAGGAGGGTAACTATGGCTACACCTTC. This encodes CASREGDFKEGNYGYTF.

The chain couples TRBV6-2 or TRBV6-3 to TRBJ2-1, with D hard to call. Trimming removed 6 bases at V and 7 bases at J, with 13 bases between. The CDR3 is 13 residues long. Germline loops: CDR1 MNHEY, CDR2 SVGEGT. The CDR3, as DNA: TGTGCCAGCAGACCAGACCTCCAAAATGAGCAGTTCTTC. It yields the protein CASRPDLQNEQFF.

The chain uses TRBV15 and TRBJ2-7; perhaps TRBD1 as D (5 bases). The CDR3 is 14 amino acids. Germline V gene sequence: CDR1 LNHNV, CDR2 YYDKDF (reference sequence). Trimming left V 0 bases short and J 2 bases short, with 8 bases between. The CDR3 nucleotides read TGTGCCACCAGCAGAGATAGGGGTCCCTACGAGCAGTACTTC. It specifies CATSRDRGPYEQYF.

This clonotype was observed once. The junction differs from germline at one of its ends, possibly a read error. The V and J genes are TRBV7-3 and TRBJ2-5, with TRBD2 identical over 13 bases. CDR3 size: 17 residues. Germline CDR1 SGHTA, CDR2 FQGTGA. DNA for the CDR3: TGTACCAGCAGCTACACGGGACTAGCGGGGTACCAAGAGACCCAGTACTTC. Amino acid sequence: CTSSYTGLAGYQETQYF.

This clonotype was counted at least ten times. For the CDR3, the DNA is TGCAGCGTTGCGATGGTAGGAGATACGCAGTATTTT. This gives the protein CSVAMVGDTQYF. The chain couples TRBV29-1 to TRBJ2-3; no definite D call. The CDR3 is 12 residues long. The V gene's germline CDR1 is SQVTM and CDR2 ANQGSEA. V was trimmed by 4 bases and J by 5 bases, leaving 10 bases between them.